Below, one TCR beta chain is given with its context. The antigen remains undetermined. The data were obtained in a study of T cell responses to AZD1222 COVID-19 vaccine. Points from the study as a whole: At 160-218 and 743-854, vaccine-associated CD4 TCRs were dominant, and they spanned spike.

The CDR3 extends over 11 amino acids. Between the trimmed V and J ends, which lost 5 bases and 12 bases, there was a span of 11 bases. Per germline, CDR1 SEHNR and CDR2 FQNEAQ (reference sequence). Sequencing used immunoSEQ multiplex PCR; TCRdb keeps in-frame clones, though not all of them. The table lists 65,000 to 90,000 clones, about 85% of them singletons. Sequencing used peripheral blood, obtained 28 days after the second AZD1222 dose. The sequence was obtained from an adult who received the AZD1222 COVID-19 vaccine. The chain carries TRBV7-9 and TRBJ2-1; possible D gene TRBD2, 6 bases. Here the CDR3 reads CASSAAGGQFF. The CDR3, as DNA: TGTGCCAGCAGCGCCGCCGGGGGGCAGTTCTTC.